The entry below describes one T cell receptor (beta chain). These data come from a study of T cells in Graves' hyperthyroidism and ophthalmopathy. The CDR3 consists of 13 residues. Germline lookup yields CDR1 SGHAT and CDR2 FQNNGV. Deletions cut 5 bases from V and 2 bases from J, with 8 bases between. Researchers took RNA transcripts and amplified the TCR beta CDR3 regions from them. Initially, a first-round RT-PCR of the TCR CDR3 employed the HTBI primer set. From the multiplex PCR reads, TCRdb called clonotypes with MiXCR, one entry per CDR3 protein. This table holds 300,000 to 450,000 distinct CDR3 sequences, around 18% found once.

The sequence was collected from a man aged 18 to 30 with Graves' ophthalmopathy. Specimen: blood. The rearrangement uses TRBV11-2 and TRBJ2-3, with D unclear. The DNA for the CDR3 is TGTGCCAGCAGCACTCCGAACACAGATACGCAGTATTTT. Its protein product is CASSTPNTDTQYF.